These 9 T cell receptor beta chains share one sample of origin, sequenced in a study of T cells in Graves' hyperthyroidism and ophthalmopathy. Amplified TCR beta CDR3 regions came from RNA transcripts. First-round RT-PCR targeting the TCR CDR3 was performed with the HTBI primer set. Via MiXCR, TCRdb re-called the multiplex PCR reads, giving one row per CDR3 protein. The sample contains 250,000 or so distinct CDR3 sequences, roughly 15% of which appear only once. Sequenced input: blood. Receptors originate from a woman between 50 and 59 years old with Graves' hyperthyroidism that later progressed to Graves' ophthalmopathy.

The chain joins TRBV3-1 to TRBJ1-1, with TRBD1 matching over 8 bases. Trimming at V came to 3 bases and at J to 3 bases, leaving 0 bases not matched to a gene. CDR1 and CDR2 (germline): LGHDT, YNNKEL (reference sequence). CDR3 size: 13 residues. CDR3 nucleotides: TGTGCCAGCAGCCAGACAGGGGACACTGAAGCTTTCTTT. Protein product: CASSQTGDTEAFF.

This clonotype appeared a single time. The chain combines TRBV15 with TRBJ2-7; 8 nucleotides align to TRBD2. V gave up 3 bases and J gave up 3 bases; unmatched junction bases: 16. This CDR3 has 18 residues. Germline loops: CDR1 LNHNV, CDR2 YYDKDF (reference sequence). The CDR3 DNA is TGTGCCACCAGCAGCCAAGAGCGTTCGAGCGGGAGTTACTACGAGCAGTACTTC. Translated, it gives CATSSQERSSGSYYEQYF.

This clonotype was found many times. For the CDR3, the DNA is TGCGCCAGCAGCGTTGACAGGGAGGCTACGCAGTATTTT. Protein sequence: CASSVDREATQYF. The chain employs TRBV5-1 and TRBJ2-3; the D gene is possibly TRBD1 (7 bases). Germline values: CDR1 SGHRS, CDR2 YFSETQ. Trimming removed 4 bases at V and 8 bases at J, with 14 bases between. The CDR3 runs 13 residues. Supplemented by reference TRBV5-1 and TRBJ2-3, the full variable domain reads KAGVTQTPRYLIKTRGQQVTLSCSPISGHRSVSWYQQTPGQGLQFLFEYFSETQRNKGNFPGRFSGRQFSNSRSEMNVSTLELGDSALYLCASSVDREATQYFGPGTRLTVL.

This clonotype has a count of ten or more. The CDR3 is CASSPDRGTTEAFF. The CDR3, as DNA: TGTGCCAGCAGCCCGGACAGGGGGACCACTGAAGCTTTCTTT. V and J are TRBV7-9 and TRBJ1-1; the match to TRBD1 covers 10 bases. CDR3 length: 14 residues. Unmatched junction bases numbered 4, after V lost 5 bases and J lost 4 bases. Germline V gene sequence: CDR1 SEHNR, CDR2 FQNEAQ (reference sequence).

This clonotype was counted at least ten times. The CDR3 is CSAREPGQFF. In DNA form, the CDR3 reads TGCAGTGCTAGAGAACCTGGGCAGTTCTTC. The V and J genes are TRBV20-1 and TRBJ2-1; the D is unclear. Trimming removed 0 bases at V and 12 bases at J, with 6 bases between. CDR1 DFQATT and CDR2 SNEGSKA come from the germline V gene (reference sequence). The CDR3 runs to 10 residues.

Many counts were recorded for this clonotype. The chain employs TRBV27 and TRBJ2-2, with TRBD2 matching 10 bases. CDR3 length: 19 amino acids. CDR1 MNHEY and CDR2 SMNVEV come from the germline V gene (reference sequence). V shed 6 bases and J 5 bases; nucleotides not matched to a gene: 18. The chain's CDR3 is CASSKRPAASGSGTGELFF. CDR3 in DNA: TGTGCCAGCAGCAAAAGACCCGCGGCTAGCGGGAGTGGAACCGGGGAGCTGTTTTTT.

This clonotype was detected many times. The J gene is TRBJ2-5, the V gene TRBV12-3 or TRBV12-4, with 16 bases matching TRBD2. The J segment lost 5 bases and the V segment lost 6 bases, leaving 12 bases of the junction unmatched. The CDR3 has 18 residues. The chain's CDR3 is CASSYSPGLAGGGETQYF. The CDR3 nucleotides are TGTGCCAGCAGCTACTCCCCGGGACTAGCGGGAGGGGGGGAGACCCAGTACTTC.

This clonotype was counted many times. The rearrangement uses TRBV2 and TRBJ2-4, with D maybe TRBD1 (6 bases). V shed 2 bases and J shed 0 bases, with 8 bases lying between them. Per the germline V gene, CDR1 is SNHLY and CDR2 is FYNNEI. The CDR3 is 15 amino acids. In DNA, the CDR3 is TGTGCCAGCAGTGAACAGGGGCTAGCCAAAAACATTCAGTACTTC. Its protein is CASSEQGLAKNIQYF. The complete variable domain, with remaining parts taken from reference TRBV2 and TRBJ2-4, reads EPEVTQTPSHQVTQMGQEVILRCVPISNHLYFYWYRQILGQKVEFLVSFYNNEISEKSEIFDDQFSVERPDGSNFTLKIRSTKLEDSAMYFCASSEQGLAKNIQYFGAGTRLSVL.

This clonotype was counted many times. The J gene is TRBJ2-7, the V gene TRBV10-1, with 7 nucleotides matching TRBD1. The CDR3 contains 15 residues. The V segment lost 7 bases and the J segment 2 bases; nucleotides outside the gene matches: 11. Germline V gene data show CDR1 as WNHNN and CDR2 as SYGVQD (reference sequence). In DNA form, the CDR3 reads TGCGCCAGCAAGACAAGAGGGGACAGCGCCTACGAGCAGTACTTC. Translation: CASKTRGDSAYEQYF.